Below are 21 T cell receptor beta chains sequenced from a single sample in a study of T cells expressing NK-cell markers. Following a re-call of the 5' RACE reads, TCRdb has one entry per CDR3 protein and lacks DNA. The sample totals approximately 170,000 distinct CDR3 sequences. Sequencing used blood T cells: a sorted CD56 or NKG2C T cell subset, CD4+ or CD8+ T cells, or bulk PBMC T cells (not recorded which). These receptors were taken from a man between 18 and 69 years old in good health.

The chain carries TRBV27 and TRBJ1-5. CDR1 is MNHEY, CDR2 SMNVEV, per germline (reference sequence). The CDR3 covers 14 residues. This CDR3 is CASSTTETNQPQHF.

The genes are TRBV20-1 and TRBJ2-2; the D call of TRBD1 rests on TCRdb alone, since no DNA is present to check it. This CDR3 is 13 amino acids long. Germline CDR1 is DFQATT and CDR2 is SNEGSKA (reference sequence). The CDR3 sequence: CSARTGVSGELFF.

The rearrangement uses TRBV12-3 or TRBV12-4 and TRBJ2-2; TCRdb's D call, TRBD2, is unchecked because there is no DNA. The CDR3 sequence is 18 residues long. CDR3 sequence: CASTTGLAGVTNTGELFF.

The genes are TRBV9 and TRBJ2-1; with no DNA, the TCRdb D assignment of TRBD1 cannot be verified. Germline V gene sequence: CDR1 SGDLS, CDR2 YYNGEE. The CDR3 runs 15 residues. The CDR3 here is CASTPQGFSYNEQFF.

The V gene is TRBV28, the J gene TRBJ2-6. This CDR3 contains 13 residues. CDR1 and CDR2 from the germline V gene are MDHEN and SYDVKM. The CDR3 loop is CASRDLRANVLTF. The full variable domain, rest sourced from reference TRBV28 and TRBJ2-6, is DVKVTQSSRYLVKRTGEKVFLECVQDMDHENMFWYRQDPGLGLRLIYFSYDVKMKEKGDIPEGYSVSREKKERFSLILESASTNQTSMYLCASRDLRANVLTFGAGSRLTVL.

The chain combines TRBV19 with TRBJ2-5. Germline V gene lookup returns CDR1 LNHDA and CDR2 SQIVND (reference sequence). This CDR3 comprises 14 residues. CDR3: CASSDLAGEETQYF.

The genes are TRBV28 and TRBJ2-2; there is no DNA to check the TCRdb D call of TRBD1. In germline, CDR1 is MDHEN, CDR2 SYDVKM. This CDR3 has 16 amino acids. This CDR3 reads CASSAPGHSNTGELFF.

This sequence joins TRBV7-8 and TRBJ2-2; TCRdb names TRBD2, which stays unverified in the absence of DNA. CDR1 and CDR2 (germline): SGHVS, FQNEAQ. The CDR3 is 16 residues long. CDR3 sequence: CASSLVRAGSDGELFF.

The chain employs TRBV7-3 and TRBJ1-1; TCRdb selects TRBD1, and the lack of DNA leaves this call unchecked. The germline CDR1 and CDR2 sequences are SGHTA and FQGTGA. This CDR3 spans 17 amino acids. This chain's CDR3 is CASSPRGSIRMNTEAFF.

The rearrangement uses TRBV27 and TRBJ2-1. Germline lookup yields CDR1 MNHEY and CDR2 SMNVEV (reference sequence). The CDR3 runs to 18 residues. CDR3 protein: CASSWTNSRTSSYNEQFF.

V is TRBV19 and J is TRBJ2-7; the D gene TCRdb calls, TRBD1, cannot be checked with no DNA. CDR1 and CDR2 from the germline V gene are LNHDA and SQIVND (reference sequence). The CDR3 is 15 amino acids. The CDR3 spells CASSPGGGSFYEQYF.

This chain uses TRBV27 with TRBJ2-2; TCRdb lists TRBD2, though no DNA is available to test this call. This CDR3 has 12 amino acids. Germline V lookup: CDR1 MNHEY, CDR2 SMNVEV (reference sequence). CDR3: CASASGPGELFF.

The V and J genes are TRBV7-6 and TRBJ2-5; absent DNA, TCRdb's TRBD2 call cannot be checked. Germline V lookup: CDR1 SGHVS, CDR2 FNYEAQ. The CDR3 is 13 residues long. The CDR3 protein is CASSPRLEETQYF.

The chain joins TRBV10-3 to TRBJ2-6. The CDR3 covers 14 residues. The germline gives CDR1 ENHRY, CDR2 SYGVKD. The CDR3 region is CAISGGSGANVLTF.

V is TRBV6-1 and J is TRBJ1-1; the TRBD1 assignment by TCRdb is unverifiable without DNA. This CDR3 contains 15 residues. In germline, CDR1 is MNHNS, CDR2 SASEGT. CDR3 in amino acids: CASSPPRGPGAEAFF.

The chain employs TRBV27 and TRBJ2-7; as DNA is missing, the TRBD1 call by TCRdb cannot be tested. The CDR3 extends over 15 amino acids. Per the germline V gene, CDR1 is MNHEY and CDR2 is SMNVEV (reference sequence). The CDR3: CASSFMTGYPYEQYF.

The rearrangement uses TRBV7-9 and TRBJ1-1. There are 14 residues in the CDR3. Germline assignment: CDR1 SEHNR and CDR2 FQNEAQ (reference sequence). The CDR3 sequence: CASSLVSGAGDGFF.

The gene calls are TRBV7-9 and TRBJ2-7. The CDR3 length is 13 residues. Germline values: CDR1 SEHNR, CDR2 FQNEAQ (reference sequence). The CDR3: CASSENSAYEQYF.

The chain couples TRBV12-3 or TRBV12-4 to TRBJ1-1. The CDR3 spans 13 residues. The CDR3: CASIQRPATEAFF.

This clonotype shows up as large (0.1 to 1%) by frequency. This sequence joins TRBV1 and TRBJ2-5; the D call from TCRdb, TRBD2, cannot be confirmed without DNA. TRBV1 is a pseudogene segment. The CDR3 consists of 16 residues. This CDR3 is CTSSHGRSARSETQYF.

V is TRBV12-3 or TRBV12-4 and J is TRBJ1-3. The CDR3 spans 15 residues. Here the CDR3 reads CASSLSTVPGNTIYF.